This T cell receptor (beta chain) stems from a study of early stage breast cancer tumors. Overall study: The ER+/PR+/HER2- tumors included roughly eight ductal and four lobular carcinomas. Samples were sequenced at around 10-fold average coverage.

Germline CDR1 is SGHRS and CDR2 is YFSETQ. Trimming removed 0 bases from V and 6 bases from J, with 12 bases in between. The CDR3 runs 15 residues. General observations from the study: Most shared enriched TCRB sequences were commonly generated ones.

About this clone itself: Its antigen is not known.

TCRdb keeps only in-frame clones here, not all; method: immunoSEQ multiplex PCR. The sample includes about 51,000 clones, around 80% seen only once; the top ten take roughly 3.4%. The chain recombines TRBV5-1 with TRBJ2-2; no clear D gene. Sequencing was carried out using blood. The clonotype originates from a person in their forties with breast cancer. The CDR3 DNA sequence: TGCGCCAGCAGCTTGGTCGGACCTAGTTCCGGGGAGCTGTTTTTT. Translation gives CASSLVGPSSGELFF. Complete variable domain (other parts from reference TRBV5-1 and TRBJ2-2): KAGVTQTPRYLIKTRGQQVTLSCSPISGHRSVSWYQQTPGQGLQFLFEYFSETQRNKGNFPGRFSGRQFSNSRSEMNVSTLELGDSALYLCASSLVGPSSGELFFGEGSRLTVL.